Each of the 23 T cell receptor beta chains below was sequenced from the same sample in a study of persistence of HIV-infected CD4 T cells. The immunoSEQ assay was version 4, run in survey mode. Generated by immunoSEQ multiplex PCR, the TCRdb table keeps only in-frame clones and is missing some. The sample lists tens of thousands of clones; just under 75% were seen once. An overlapping HIV-1 Gag peptide pool stimulated these cells at about 1 ug/peptide/mL. Memory cells lacking CD40L and CD69 with high CD45RO were sorted. No antigen has been identified for these receptors. The sequenced sample was CD4+ T cells sorted from PBMCs after roughly 18-hour stimulation, obtained from a patient who received antiretroviral therapy. Receptor source: an adult man with HIV who was CMV-seropositive.

V is TRBV4-2 and J is TRBJ2-3, with TRBD1 identical over 11 bases. CDR1 and CDR2 (germline): LGHNA, YNFKEQ. Unmatched junction bases numbered 10, after V lost 2 bases and J lost 6 bases. The CDR3 is made up of 17 amino acids. The CDR3: CASSQPTGTGGGDTQYF. CDR3 DNA sequence: TGTGCCAGCAGCCAACCCACCGGGACAGGGGGTGGGGATACGCAGTATTTT.

V is TRBV5-1 and J is TRBJ1-5, with D possibly TRBD1 on 5 matching bases. CDR1 and CDR2 (germline): SGHRS, YFSETQ. The V and J ends lost 4 bases and 7 bases respectively, with 12 bases between them. The length of the CDR3 is 13 residues. The CDR3 protein is CASSPGRDQPQHF. The CDR3 DNA reads TGCGCCAGCAGCCCCGGCAGGGACCAGCCCCAGCATTTT. The whole variable domain, remainder taken from reference TRBV5-1 and TRBJ1-5, is KAGVTQTPRYLIKTRGQQVTLSCSPISGHRSVSWYQQTPGQGLQFLFEYFSETQRNKGNFPGRFSGRQFSNSRSEMNVSTLELGDSALYLCASSPGRDQPQHFGDGTRLSIL.

The rearrangement uses TRBV5-1 and TRBJ2-3, with D tentatively TRBD1 (5 bases). The V end lost 0 bases, the J end lost 2 bases, and 10 bases lay between the germline ends. Germline CDR1 and CDR2: SGHRS and YFSETQ. This CDR3 is built from 15 residues. Here the CDR3 DNA reads TGCGCCAGCAGCTTGGGACGGACATCCACAGATACGCAGTATTTT. Translated: CASSLGRTSTDTQYF.

The chain has TRBV2 and TRBJ2-7, with TRBD2 matching 7 bases. V shed 8 bases, J shed 6 bases, and the junction held 10 bases outside the gene matches. There are 13 residues in the CDR3. Germline V lookup: CDR1 SNHLY, CDR2 FYNNEI. In DNA form, the CDR3 reads TGTGCCAGCGCCTTACTAGCGTCCCTCGAGCAGTACTTC. Translating gives CASALLASLEQYF.

V usage is TRBV6-5 and J usage is TRBJ1-1, with no clear D. The CDR3 has 14 amino acids. Germline assignment: CDR1 MNHEY and CDR2 SVGAGI. With 0 bases removed from V and 2 bases from J, the gap between germline ends came to 7 bases. The DNA of the CDR3 is TGTGCCAGCAGTTACTCATTTTTCAACACTGAAGCTTTCTTT. This codes for CASSYSFFNTEAFF.

This clone was picked up a small number of times. This rearrangement joins TRBV28 to TRBJ2-1; D possibly uses TRBD1 or TRBD2 (5 bases each). This CDR3 comprises 15 residues. CDR1 is MDHEN and CDR2 is SYDVKM in the germline V gene. V lost 6 bases, J lost 7 bases, and 19 bases lay in between. The CDR3 DNA reads TGTGCCAGCAGGTGGGACCGCTCTTTTCGGAATGAGCAGTTCTTC. Translated: CASRWDRSFRNEQFF.

The genes are TRBV2 and TRBJ2-1; 11 bases fit TRBD2. From germline, CDR1 is SNHLY and CDR2 FYNNEI. V shed 5 bases, J shed 9 bases, and the junction held 12 bases outside the gene matches. The CDR3 consists of 16 residues. CDR3 region: CASSPSSGGRRGEQFF. CDR3 nucleotide sequence: TGTGCCAGCAGTCCTTCTAGCGGGGGGCGGAGGGGTGAGCAGTTCTTC. The complete variable domain, with remaining parts taken from reference TRBV2 and TRBJ2-1, reads EPEVTQTPSHQVTQMGQEVILRCVPISNHLYFYWYRQILGQKVEFLVSFYNNEISEKSEIFDDQFSVERPDGSNFTLKIRSTKLEDSAMYFCASSPSSGGRRGEQFFGPGTRLTVL.

The chain uses TRBV19 and TRBJ1-5; D is perhaps TRBD1 (5 bases). Germline values: CDR1 LNHDA, CDR2 SQIVND (reference sequence). This CDR3 spans 18 amino acids. V was trimmed by 1 base and J by 0 bases, leaving 16 bases between them. CDR3 DNA: TGTGCCAGTAGTATAGTCAGGGCAGTTTCCTATAGCAATCAGCCCCAGCATTTT. Translating gives CASSIVRAVSYSNQPQHF.

This chain links TRBV6-6 with TRBJ1-1; tentatively, D is TRBD1 (5 bases). Trimming removed 6 bases from V and 7 bases from J, with 12 bases in between. The CDR3 loop spans 12 amino acids. CDR1 and CDR2 (germline): MNHNY, SVGAGI (reference sequence). This CDR3 reads CASSDHRFEAFF. In nucleotides, the CDR3 is TGTGCCAGCAGCGATCACAGGTTTGAAGCTTTCTTT.

This chain joins TRBV2 and TRBJ1-1; D is unresolved. Trimming took off 8 bases at V and 1 base at J, with 11 bases between the two ends. Germline V gives CDR1 SNHLY, CDR2 FYNNEI. The CDR3 runs to 13 residues. CDR3 loop: CASLSVGNTEAFF. In nucleotides, the CDR3 is TGTGCCAGCCTCAGTGTTGGGAACACTGAAGCTTTCTTT.

A word on this clone: Distinct nucleotide sequences in the sample also encode this CDR3. The chain employs TRBV5-1 and TRBJ2-2; no firm D call. Germline CDR1 is SGHRS and CDR2 is YFSETQ. The CDR3 is 14 residues long. The V end lost 0 bases, the J end lost 2 bases, and 5 bases lay between the germline ends. CDR3 amino acids: CASSLAPNTGELFF. Here the CDR3 DNA reads TGCGCCAGCAGCTTGGCTCCTAACACCGGGGAGCTGTTTTTT. Filled out from reference TRBV5-1 and TRBJ2-2, the complete variable domain reads KAGVTQTPRYLIKTRGQQVTLSCSPISGHRSVSWYQQTPGQGLQFLFEYFSETQRNKGNFPGRFSGRQFSNSRSEMNVSTLELGDSALYLCASSLAPNTGELFFGEGSRLTVL.

This chain uses TRBV7-8 with TRBJ1-4; D might be TRBD1 (5 bases). The CDR3 loop spans 16 amino acids. The germline V and J ends were trimmed by 1 base and 0 bases, with 9 bases remaining between them. Germline CDR1 is SGHVS and CDR2 is FQNEAQ. The CDR3 loop is CASSLEETATNEKLFF. CDR3 nucleotides: TGTGCCAGCAGCTTAGAGGAGACAGCAACTAATGAAAAACTGTTTTTT.

The rearrangement links TRBV10-1 to TRBJ2-1; 10 nucleotides line up with TRBD1. The CDR3 has 15 residues. With V trimmed by 6 bases and J by 0 bases, 2 bases remained unmatched. CDR1 and CDR2 from the germline V gene are WNHNN and SYGVQD (reference sequence). CDR3 DNA: TGCGCCAGCAGCCGGACAGGGGGCTCCTACAATGAGCAGTTCTTC. Its protein is CASSRTGGSYNEQFF.

The chain uses TRBV23-1 and TRBJ1-1; no clear D. TRBV23-1 is placed among ORFs of uncertain function. Trimming took 0 bases from V and 0 from J, leaving 2 bases between them. The CDR3 contains 13 residues. The CDR3 sequence is CASSQSLNTEAFF. The CDR3 region has the DNA TGCGCCAGCAGTCAATCATTGAACACTGAAGCTTTCTTT.

The chain joins TRBV7-3 to TRBJ2-1; 13 nucleotides match TRBD2. The V segment lost 4 bases and the J segment 9 bases; nucleotides outside the gene matches: 6. In germline, CDR1 is SGHTA, CDR2 FQGTGA. This CDR3 is 15 amino acids long. This chain's CDR3 is CASSYTSGGAGEQFF. The CDR3 nucleotides read TGTGCCAGCAGCTATACTAGCGGGGGGGCCGGTGAGCAGTTCTTC.

The chain has TRBV5-1 and TRBJ2-5, with D uncertain. Trimming removed 2 bases from V and 4 bases from J, with 15 bases in between. CDR1 is SGHRS, CDR2 YFSETQ, per germline. The CDR3 extends over 15 amino acids. CDR3 bases: TGCGCCAGCAGCTTCCATGGAGCGTTGGTAGAGACCCAGTACTTC. This codes for CASSFHGALVETQYF.

V is TRBV29-1 and J is TRBJ1-2; D unclear. The V gene lost 3 bases and the J gene lost 8 bases, with 13 bases spanning the gap. Per the germline V gene, CDR1 is SQVTM and CDR2 is ANQGSEA. CDR3 length: 12 residues. For the CDR3, the DNA is TGCAGCGTTGAGGACCCCTTCAGAGGCTACACCTTC. Translating it yields CSVEDPFRGYTF. Looking up the rest from reference TRBV29-1 and TRBJ1-2 gives the full variable domain: SAVISQKPSRDICQRGTSLTIQCQVDSQVTMMFWYRQQPGQSLTLIATANQGSEATYESGFVIDKFPISRPNLTFSTLTVSNMSPEDSSIYLCSVEDPFRGYTFGSGTRLTVV.

This sequence joins TRBV7-9 and TRBJ2-7; 12 nucleotides line up with TRBD1. V shed 4 bases and J 5 bases; nucleotides not matched to a gene: 6. Germline values: CDR1 SEHNR, CDR2 FQNEAQ (reference sequence). The CDR3 is 15 amino acids. The CDR3: CASSSLGQGANEQYF. The CDR3 DNA reads as TGTGCCAGCAGCTCCTTGGGACAGGGGGCAAACGAGCAGTACTTC.

The chain employs TRBV19 and TRBJ1-2, with TRBD1 matching over 8 bases. The CDR3 has 14 amino acids. With 5 bases clipped from V and 4 bases from J, the junction kept 6 bases outside the gene matches. Germline loops: CDR1 LNHDA, CDR2 SQIVND (reference sequence). The CDR3 sequence: CASSPGTGPYGYTF. DNA for the CDR3: TGTGCCAGTAGTCCCGGGACAGGCCCCTATGGCTACACCTTC.

The V call is TRBV16, the J call TRBJ1-2; 7 bases line up with TRBD1. J lost 2 bases, V lost 1 base, and 1 base had no gene match. Per the germline V gene, CDR1 is KGHSY and CDR2 is FQNENV. This CDR3 spans 14 amino acids. CDR3 sequence reads: CASSQWDSNYGYTF. CDR3 coding DNA: TGTGCCAGCAGCCAATGGGACAGCAACTATGGCTACACCTTC.

The chain recombines TRBV2 with TRBJ1-1, with 11 bases matching TRBD1. The germline gives CDR1 SNHLY, CDR2 FYNNEI. The CDR3 spans 15 residues. With V trimmed by 6 bases and J by 4 bases, 7 bases remained unmatched. The DNA of the CDR3 is TGTGCCAGCAGGCGGACAGGGGGCGGAAGCACTGAAGCTTTCTTT. It yields the protein CASRRTGGGSTEAFF.

V and J are TRBV5-1 and TRBJ1-1; D might be TRBD1 (6 bases). Trimming left V 5 bases short and J 1 base short, with 12 bases between. The CDR3 covers 14 residues. The germline V gene has CDR1 SGHRS and CDR2 YFSETQ. The CDR3 bases are TGCGCCAGCAGGTCCCAAGGGGGGAACACTGAAGCTTTCTTT. It yields the protein CASRSQGGNTEAFF. The whole variable domain, filled in from reference TRBV5-1 and TRBJ1-1, reads KAGVTQTPRYLIKTRGQQVTLSCSPISGHRSVSWYQQTPGQGLQFLFEYFSETQRNKGNFPGRFSGRQFSNSRSEMNVSTLELGDSALYLCASRSQGGNTEAFFGQGTRLTVV.

The chain joins TRBV5-4 to TRBJ1-6, with a tentative D call TRBD1 (5 bases). V was clipped by 4 bases and J by 5 bases, with 10 bases between them. CDR1 SGHNT and CDR2 YYREEE come from the germline V gene (reference sequence). This CDR3 comprises 14 residues. The CDR3 DNA reads TGTGCCAGCAGCCGGAAGGGGCATAATTCACCCCTCCACTTT. This codes for CASSRKGHNSPLHF.